This T cell receptor (beta chain) was profiled in a study of glioma-infiltrating T cells. TCR alpha and beta CDR3 regions were amplified from RNA using iRepertoire nested multiplex PCR. For one-step reverse transcription and amplification, 100-400 ng of tissue mRNA or PBMC total RNA was used. MiXCR, applied by TCRdb to the multiplex PCR reads, yields one record per CDR3 protein. The profile shows some 16,000 distinct CDR3 sequences, about three fifths of them singletons. This clonotype was seen at least ten times. Its antigen remains unidentified. Findings of the study overall: Gliomas, especially low-grade, showed above-expected tissue-blood divergence; non-neoplastic patients showed below. Only very few CDR3 sequences appeared in both tissue and blood.

The germline gives CDR1 SGDLS, CDR2 YYNGEE. The CDR3 totals 14 residues. Between the trimmed V and J ends, which lost 2 bases and 1 base, there was a span of 9 bases. The TCR originated in a human donor with low-grade glioma or glioblastoma, undergoing nonglioma brain surgery, or in good health (not recorded which). Sample: glioma tissue, nonneoplastic brain tissue, or PBMCs (not recorded which). The V and J genes are TRBV9 and TRBJ1-1; unclear D gene. CDR3 sequence: CASSVDMGNTEAFF. Here the CDR3 DNA reads TGTGCCAGCAGCGTTGATATGGGGAACACTGAAGCTTTCTTT.